This TCR beta chain is from a study of cytomegalovirus exposure and HLA in healthy donors (dated by TCRdb to 2016 to 2017). About the investigation overall: In an earlier analysis of 587 of the donors, about 260 Gb of sequence data and 95 million to 130 million unique TCR beta sequences from about 180 million T cells were reported. Roughly 290 gigabases of sequencing data and around 88 million unique TCR sequences made up an early release that covered 500 to 700 HLA-typed donors. Of the approximately 370 genotyped donors, less than 90% were placed in the genetic ancestry cluster associated with self-reported Caucasian donors. The study was designed to test whether signatures of past pathogen exposure could be identified by cataloging public T cell receptors. The study used immunosequencing to profile the T cell repertoires of approximately 650 subjects and linked those repertoires to cytomegalovirus serostatus. In addition to the first cohort of 666 subjects, a separate validation cohort of some 120 different subjects was used. To predict cytomegalovirus infection status, the study brought together high-throughput TCR immunosequencing, statistical association of individual TCRs with disease status, and machine learning. A later analysis re-analyzed previously published TCR beta repertoires from about 600 donors and added high-resolution HLA genotyping to study TCR occurrence patterns. The later analysis used no new phenotypic data to find candidate immune exposures, relying instead on TCR beta sequences and their occurrence across donors. In an earlier analysis of 500 to 650 of the donors, high-throughput TCR beta sequencing was used to judge whether each TCR beta V gene segment behaved as functional or pseudogenic. Alongside the repertoire data, information on donor age, sex, ethnicity and CMV serostatus was compiled. Genome-wide SNP genotypes for about 65% of the 666 donors were used in a later genetic analysis, which treated that subset as a discovery cohort. Every repertoire in the discovery cohort had been generated on one and the same sequencing platform. HLA typing covered class I and class II loci at four-digit resolution. The number of donors typed differed by locus, with roughly 629-640 for A, B, C, DRB1 and DQB1, approximately 500 for DQA1, 606 for DPA1, and about 450 for DPB1. Because of strong linkage in the cohort, roughly five DR-DQ haplotypes were treated as single units for association and clustering. Across around 400 genotyped donors of the cohort, an average of roughly 250,000 unique TCR beta nucleotide sequences per donor were sequenced, and around 20% of those sequences were non-productive.

The method was the immunoSEQ multiplex PCR assay. A mixture of 60 forward primers for TCR Vbeta segments and 13 reverse primers for TCR Jbeta segments was used in the multiplex PCR. The CDR3 region of rearranged TCR beta genes was amplified from genomic DNA with a multiplex PCR assay. On the Illumina HiSeq System, the amplified TCR beta libraries were sequenced as 87-base-pair reads. On the authors' methods: A later analysis tallied 70 million to 100 million unique TCR beta chains across the approximately 670 repertoires, and about 12 million of those chains were shared by two or more donors. Raw reads were error-corrected and collapsed into unique sequences by a nearest-neighbor algorithm in which closely related sequences were merged to remove PCR and sequencing errors. CDR3 sequences were aligned to IMGT reference sequences to assign V, D and J gene segments. For a sequence to be retained, a match of at least six nucleotides was required to both a V gene segment and a J gene segment. Rearrangements were called productive when the CDR3 lacked stop codons and stayed in frame with V and J; all others were non-productive. Following IMGT convention, CDR3 was defined as the stretch from the second conserved V-encoded cysteine to the conserved J-encoded phenylalanine. The earlier analysis of 550 to 650 of the donors excluded any sequence lacking an unambiguous match to a single V gene segment. In an earlier analysis of approximately 590 of the donors, a V segment was called functional when productive rearrangements were above 56.7%, and segregating when the standard deviation between donors exceeded 5%. To diagnose cytomegalovirus status from the catalog of TCR beta chain sequences, a statistical classification framework was built. V and J gene assignment, in a later analysis, came from comparing TCR nucleotide sequences with IMGT/GENE-DB human TR gene sequences. In a later analysis, CDR3 sequences and most-parsimonious VDJ recombination scenarios were assigned using the TCRdist pipeline. In a later analysis, each TCR beta chain was defined by its CDR3 amino acid sequence together with its V-gene family, and reads lacking a unique V-gene family were excluded. In a later analysis, 500 to 650 highly shared, low-generation-probability nucleotide sequences were removed to address suspected cross-contamination and a sequencing artifact. In a later analysis, a clonal expansion index was calculated for each public chain from normalized within-repertoire ranks of inferred template counts. In a later analysis, generation probabilities were computed using a VDJ recombination model fitted to out-of-frame rearrangements, and the results were checked against IGoR. A later analysis scored TCR-TCR, TCR-HLA and TCR-CMV co-occurrence with hypergeometric tests, applying a repertoire-size bias correction to TCR pairs. To estimate false discovery rates, a later analysis permuted the HLA or CMV assignments 20 times. In a later analysis, co-occurring TCRs were grouped using DBSCAN, with TCRdist sequence similarity added in when clustering inside HLA-allele-positive subsets. For co-occurrence clustering, repertoires with fewer than 30,000 or more than 120,000 public chains were excluded, along with a handful of repertoires with anomalous nucleotide sharing. TCRdb mirrors the immuneACCESS table, restricted to in-frame sequences. Some clones are absent from its copies; in checked studies, under half trace to an unresolved V gene, and the reason for the others is unknown. V, J and clone size were drawn from that table, and D and trimming were deduced from the DNA. This sample lists approximately 130,000 clones; 75% were detected once. Together, the top ten hold roughly 3% of the sample.

On the study overall, not on this receptor specifically: Assigning TCR associations to individual alleles was difficult when HLA alleles, especially DR and DQ, strongly co-occurred. In vitro tests confirmed that a few of the cytomegalovirus-associated TCR beta chains recognize cytomegalovirus antigens. Because the 87-base-pair reads could not distinguish some IMGT-functional V segments, including TRBV6-2 and TRBV6-3, those segments were excluded. According to a later analysis, TCR association rates differed among HLA loci, with DRB1 alleles showing the most associated TCRs and HLA-C alleles showing the fewest. According to the authors, the approach could potentially be generalized to other disease states and immunological phenotypes. According to a later analysis, parvovirus B19, influenza, CMV and Epstein-Barr virus appeared linked to several top co-occurrence clusters. The presence/absence analyses assumed that sequencing depth was roughly uniform across donors, and that assumption may not be true. In an earlier analysis of 587 of the donors, most TCR beta V segments appeared in productive rearrangements about 87% or about 30% of the time, broadly matching IMGT annotations. A further reported finding was that TCR beta sequences accurately predicted the HLA-A and HLA-B alleles for most subjects in the first cohort. A later analysis associated roughly 17,000 TCR beta sequences with specific HLA alleles at a false discovery rate of 0.05. According to a later analysis, most CMV-associated TCR beta chains appeared to be HLA-restricted, and the HLA associations seemed to be driven largely by CMV exposure. HLA typing was unavailable for some donors at each locus, so association tests used only the typed subset. The classifier was reported to diagnose cytomegalovirus status with high specificity and sensitivity in both the original and validation cohorts. According to a later genetic analysis, donors in an Asian-associated ancestry cluster had fewer N-insertions in productive TCRs than the roughly 660-donor mean. In the study, 150 to 200 TCR beta chains were listed as associated with cytomegalovirus. This cohort had only TCR beta chains sequenced, and the lack of alpha or paired-chain data limited which features could be detected. Most TCR sequences were observed very rarely across donors, whereas some public TCRs were present in many individuals. A later genetic analysis associated a missense DCLRE1C variant with V-gene and J-gene trimming of TCR beta chains, and an independent cohort replicated the association. Compared with equally common non-associated chains, HLA-associated TCR beta chains in a later analysis were more clonally expanded and had lower generation probabilities. The earlier analysis of fewer than 750 of the donors excluded over 15 rarely observed V segments, including chromosome 9 orphons, because counts were too low. Correlated functional status among segregating V segments might reflect linkage disequilibrium, but an unknown experimental factor could not be ruled out. A group of highly shared sequence variants was considered likely to be a technical artifact of the sequencing pipeline. Immune exposure information for the cohort was limited to CMV serostatus.

To note about this clone: Its antigen is not yet known. Base qualities are not at hand, and no much larger clone is one base apart.

According to the germline V gene, CDR1 reads MNHNS and CDR2 reads SASEGT. The germline ends are 8 bases apart after V is trimmed by 6 bases and J by 0 bases. Taken from cysteine to phenylalanine, the CDR3 has 13 residues. Solely the CDR3 DNA is kept, with 39 bases framed from the first base. The cohort was made up of approximately 700 healthy bone marrow donors. At the time of sampling, all cohort members were nominally healthy, though unrecorded immune exposures were likely present. The donor tested CMV seropositive, placing the donor among the 250 to 350 seropositive members of the cohort. A peripheral blood sample was collected from each donor, and TCR beta sequencing was performed on peripheral blood mononuclear cells. The Qiagen DNeasy Blood Extraction Kit was used to extract genomic DNA from the blood cell samples.

Here the chain combines TRBV6-1 and TRBJ1-2; a confident D gene designation cannot be given. The receptor comes from a woman aged 40 to 50 in good health and CMV-seropositive. The sequenced sample was PBMCs. The DNA sequence reads TGTGCCAGCAGGTACGACACTAACTATGGCTACACCTTC. It is translated as CASRYDTNYGYTF.